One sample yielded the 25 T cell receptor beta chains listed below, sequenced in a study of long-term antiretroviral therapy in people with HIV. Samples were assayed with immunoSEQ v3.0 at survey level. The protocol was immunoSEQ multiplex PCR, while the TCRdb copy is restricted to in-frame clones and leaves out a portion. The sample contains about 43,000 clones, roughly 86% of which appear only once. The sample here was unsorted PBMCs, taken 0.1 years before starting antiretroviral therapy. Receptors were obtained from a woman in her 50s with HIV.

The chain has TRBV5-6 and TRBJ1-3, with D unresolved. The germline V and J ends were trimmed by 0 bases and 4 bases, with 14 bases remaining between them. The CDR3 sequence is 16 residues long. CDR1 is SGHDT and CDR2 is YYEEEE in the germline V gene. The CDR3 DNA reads TGTGCCAGCAGCTTGGAACAGTCAAACTCAGGAAACACCATATATTTT. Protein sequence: CASSLEQSNSGNTIYF.

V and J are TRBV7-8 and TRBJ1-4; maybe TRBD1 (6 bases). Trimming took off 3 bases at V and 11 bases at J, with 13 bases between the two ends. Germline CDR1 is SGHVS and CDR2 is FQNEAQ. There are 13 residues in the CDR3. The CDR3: CASSFAGDGKLFF. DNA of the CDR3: TGTGCCAGCAGCTTTGCAGGGGACGGCAAACTGTTTTTT.

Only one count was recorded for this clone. Here the CDR3 reads CASSASGGAQETQYF. The CDR3 coding sequence is TGTGCCAGCAGTGCAAGCGGGGGGGCCCAGGAGACCCAGTACTTC. The chain links TRBV2 to TRBJ2-5; 10 bases align to TRBD2. CDR1 and CDR2 (germline): SNHLY, FYNNEI. V gave up 4 bases and J gave up 5 bases; unmatched junction bases: 7. The CDR3 contains 15 residues.

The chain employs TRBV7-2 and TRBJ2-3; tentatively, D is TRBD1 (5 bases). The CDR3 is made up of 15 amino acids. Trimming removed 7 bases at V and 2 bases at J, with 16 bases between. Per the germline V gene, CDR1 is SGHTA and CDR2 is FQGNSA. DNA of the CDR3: TGTGCCAGCACAATAGATGGGGCAGACACAGATACGCAGTATTTT. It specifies CASTIDGADTDTQYF.

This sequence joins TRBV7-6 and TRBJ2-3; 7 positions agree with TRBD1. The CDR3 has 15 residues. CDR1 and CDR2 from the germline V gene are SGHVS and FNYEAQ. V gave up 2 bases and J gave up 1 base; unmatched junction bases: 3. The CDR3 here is CASSLYRGGTDTQYF. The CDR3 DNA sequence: TGTGCCAGCAGCTTATACAGGGGTGGCACAGATACGCAGTATTTT.

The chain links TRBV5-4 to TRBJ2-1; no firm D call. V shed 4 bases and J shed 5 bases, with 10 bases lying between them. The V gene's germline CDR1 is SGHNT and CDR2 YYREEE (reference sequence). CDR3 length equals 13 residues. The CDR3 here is CASSPFDHNEQFF. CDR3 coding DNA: TGTGCCAGCAGCCCTTTCGACCACAATGAGCAGTTCTTC.

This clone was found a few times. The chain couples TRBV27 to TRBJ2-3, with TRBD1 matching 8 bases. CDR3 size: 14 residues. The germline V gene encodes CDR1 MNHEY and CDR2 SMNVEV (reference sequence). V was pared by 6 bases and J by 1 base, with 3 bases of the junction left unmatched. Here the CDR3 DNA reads TGTGCCAGCAGCTCGGACAGGGGCACAGATACGCAGTATTTT. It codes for CASSSDRGTDTQYF.

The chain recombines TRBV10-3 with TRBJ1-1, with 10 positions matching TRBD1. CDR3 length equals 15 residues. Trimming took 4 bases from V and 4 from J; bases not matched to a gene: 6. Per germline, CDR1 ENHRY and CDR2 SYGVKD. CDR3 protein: CAISGQGAEGTEAFF. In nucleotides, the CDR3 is TGTGCCATCAGTGGACAGGGGGCTGAAGGCACTGAAGCTTTCTTT.

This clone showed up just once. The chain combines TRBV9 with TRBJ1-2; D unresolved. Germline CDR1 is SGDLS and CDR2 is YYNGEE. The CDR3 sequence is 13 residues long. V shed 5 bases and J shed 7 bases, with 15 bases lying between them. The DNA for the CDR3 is TGTGCCAGCAGAAACAACGATCGGGGTGGCTACACCTTC. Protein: CASRNNDRGGYTF.

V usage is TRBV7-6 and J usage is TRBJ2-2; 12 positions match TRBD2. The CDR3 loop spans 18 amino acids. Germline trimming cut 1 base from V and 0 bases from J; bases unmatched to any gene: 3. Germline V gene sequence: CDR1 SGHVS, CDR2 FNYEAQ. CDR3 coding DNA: TGTGCCAGCAGCTTAGGACTAGCGGGGGCCTCGAACACCGGGGAGCTGTTTTTT. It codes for CASSLGLAGASNTGELFF.

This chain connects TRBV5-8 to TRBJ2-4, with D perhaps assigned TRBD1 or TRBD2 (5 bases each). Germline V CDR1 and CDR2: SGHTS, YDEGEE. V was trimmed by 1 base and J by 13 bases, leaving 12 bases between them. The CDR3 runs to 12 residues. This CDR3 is CASSLKSWDQYF. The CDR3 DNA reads TGTGCCAGCAGCTTGAAATCATGGGACCAGTACTTC.

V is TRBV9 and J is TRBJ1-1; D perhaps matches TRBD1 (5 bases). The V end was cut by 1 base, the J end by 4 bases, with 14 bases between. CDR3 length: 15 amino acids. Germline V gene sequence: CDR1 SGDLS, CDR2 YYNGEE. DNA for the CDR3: TGTGCCAGCAGCGTACAGGGTGAGAGCGGCACTGAAGCTTTCTTT. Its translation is CASSVQGESGTEAFF.

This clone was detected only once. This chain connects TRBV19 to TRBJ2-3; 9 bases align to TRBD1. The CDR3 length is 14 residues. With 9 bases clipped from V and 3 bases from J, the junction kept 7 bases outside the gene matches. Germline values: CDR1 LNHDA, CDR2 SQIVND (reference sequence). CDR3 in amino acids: CARARDRATDTQYF. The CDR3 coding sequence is TGTGCCAGAGCCCGGGACAGGGCGACAGATACGCAGTATTTT.

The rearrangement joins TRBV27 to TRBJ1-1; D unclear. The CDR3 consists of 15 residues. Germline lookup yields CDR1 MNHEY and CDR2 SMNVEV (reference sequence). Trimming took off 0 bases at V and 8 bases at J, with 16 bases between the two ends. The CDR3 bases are TGTGCCAGCAGTTTATCTAAGTCAGCACAGAGGGAAGCTTTCTTT. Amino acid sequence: CASSLSKSAQREAFF.

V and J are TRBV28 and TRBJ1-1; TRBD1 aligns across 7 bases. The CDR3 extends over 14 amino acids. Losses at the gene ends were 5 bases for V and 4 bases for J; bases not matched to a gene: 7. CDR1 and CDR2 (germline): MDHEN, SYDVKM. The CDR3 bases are TGTGCCAGCAGTCCAGGGGGTACGGGCACTGAAGCTTTCTTT. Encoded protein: CASSPGGTGTEAFF.

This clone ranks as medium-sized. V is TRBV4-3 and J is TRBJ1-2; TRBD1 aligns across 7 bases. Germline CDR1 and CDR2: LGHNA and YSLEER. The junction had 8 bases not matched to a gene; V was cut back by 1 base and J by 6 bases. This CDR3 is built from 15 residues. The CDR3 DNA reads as TGCGCCAGCAGCCAAGTAATAGGGGGCGAGAATGGCTACACCTTC. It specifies CASSQVIGGENGYTF.

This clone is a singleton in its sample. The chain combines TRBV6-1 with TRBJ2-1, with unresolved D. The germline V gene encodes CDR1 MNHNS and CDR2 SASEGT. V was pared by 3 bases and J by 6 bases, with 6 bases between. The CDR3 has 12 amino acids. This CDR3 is CASSDRVNEQFF. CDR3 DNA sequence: TGTGCCAGCAGTGATAGGGTCAATGAGCAGTTCTTC.

CDR3 amino acids: CASSGQGDTNEKLFF. In nucleotides, the CDR3 is TGTGCCAGCAGTGGCCAAGGGGACACTAATGAAAAACTGTTTTTT. The chain couples TRBV25-1 to TRBJ1-4; a weak D match, TRBD1 (5 bases). The CDR3 contains 15 residues. Germline loops: CDR1 MGHDK, CDR2 SYGVNS. Trimming took off 4 bases at V and 2 bases at J, with 11 bases between the two ends.

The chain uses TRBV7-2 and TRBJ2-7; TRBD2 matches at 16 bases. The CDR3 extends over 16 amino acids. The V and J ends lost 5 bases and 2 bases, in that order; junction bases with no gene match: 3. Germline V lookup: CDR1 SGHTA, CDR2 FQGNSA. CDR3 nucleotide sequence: TGTGCCAGCAGCCAGGGACTAGCGGGGGGGACCTACGAGCAGTACTTC. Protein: CASSQGLAGGTYEQYF.

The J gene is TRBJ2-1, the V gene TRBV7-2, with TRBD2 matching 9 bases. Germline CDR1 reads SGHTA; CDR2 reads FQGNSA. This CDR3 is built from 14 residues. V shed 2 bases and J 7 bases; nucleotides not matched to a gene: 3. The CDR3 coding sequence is TGTGCCAGCAGCTTAAGACTAGCGGCAAATGAGCAGTTCTTC. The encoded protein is CASSLRLAANEQFF.

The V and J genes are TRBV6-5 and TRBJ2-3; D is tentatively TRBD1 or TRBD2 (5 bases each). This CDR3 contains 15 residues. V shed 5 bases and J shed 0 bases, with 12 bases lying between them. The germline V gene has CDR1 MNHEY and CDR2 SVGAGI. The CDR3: CASSAGTGSTDTQYF. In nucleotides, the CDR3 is TGTGCCAGCAGTGCCGGGACGGGAAGCACAGATACGCAGTATTTT.

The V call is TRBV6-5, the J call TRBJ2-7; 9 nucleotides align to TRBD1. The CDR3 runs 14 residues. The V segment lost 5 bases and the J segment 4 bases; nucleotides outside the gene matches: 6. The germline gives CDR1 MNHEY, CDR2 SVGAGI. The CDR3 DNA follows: TGTGCCAGCAGTCGCGGGACAGGGCCTTACGAGCAGTACTTC. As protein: CASSRGTGPYEQYF.

In DNA, the CDR3 is TGCGCCAGCAGCTCCGGAAGTCTCGGTTTCTACGAGCAGTACTTC. This gives the protein CASSSGSLGFYEQYF. The chain links TRBV5-1 to TRBJ2-7, with D hard to call. The CDR3 consists of 15 residues. The germline V and J ends were trimmed by 3 bases and 3 bases, with 16 bases remaining between them. Germline CDR1 and CDR2: SGHRS and YFSETQ.

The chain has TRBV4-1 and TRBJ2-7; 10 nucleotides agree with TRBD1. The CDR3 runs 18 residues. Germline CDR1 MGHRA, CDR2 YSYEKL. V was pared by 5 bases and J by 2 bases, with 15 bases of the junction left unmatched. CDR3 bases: TGCGCCAGCAGCTCCTGGACAGGGGGAGTTCTAACCCCCTACGAGCAGTACTTC. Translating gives CASSSWTGGVLTPYEQYF.

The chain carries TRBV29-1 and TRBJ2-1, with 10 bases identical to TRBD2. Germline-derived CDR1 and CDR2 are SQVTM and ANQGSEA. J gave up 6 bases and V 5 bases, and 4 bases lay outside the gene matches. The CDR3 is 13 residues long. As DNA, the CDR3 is TGCAGCGTTAGCGGGGGGGCTTCCAATGAGCAGTTCTTC. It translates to CSVSGGASNEQFF.